The following is a TCR beta chain sequence with its context. V lost 5 bases to trimming and J lost 9 bases; unmatched junction nucleotides: 10. This CDR3 is 14 amino acids long. Germline V gives CDR1 MNHEY, CDR2 SMNVEV (reference sequence). This sample was taken from a study of blood T cell repertoires in COVID-19. Study summary: The cDNA or gDNA used as material had been derived from T cells, B-cell-depleted T cells, or PBMCs.

Study processing details: Amplification of reference gene primers provided the estimated nucleated cell counts. Clones were sequenced by immunoSEQ multiplex PCR, and TCRdb holds only the in-frame ones, with some missing. That table is the source of V, J and clone size, and D and trimming were worked out from the DNA. The table includes about 160,000 clones, roughly four fifths detected once. Specimen: peripheral blood. This TCR was sampled from a man aged 60-69 years with active or convalescent COVID-19. This sequence joins TRBV27 and TRBJ2-4, with 7 positions matching TRBD2. The CDR3 sequence is CASSHNGGVGIQYF. For the CDR3, the DNA is TGTGCCAGCAGTCACAATGGGGGGGTTGGCATTCAGTACTTC.